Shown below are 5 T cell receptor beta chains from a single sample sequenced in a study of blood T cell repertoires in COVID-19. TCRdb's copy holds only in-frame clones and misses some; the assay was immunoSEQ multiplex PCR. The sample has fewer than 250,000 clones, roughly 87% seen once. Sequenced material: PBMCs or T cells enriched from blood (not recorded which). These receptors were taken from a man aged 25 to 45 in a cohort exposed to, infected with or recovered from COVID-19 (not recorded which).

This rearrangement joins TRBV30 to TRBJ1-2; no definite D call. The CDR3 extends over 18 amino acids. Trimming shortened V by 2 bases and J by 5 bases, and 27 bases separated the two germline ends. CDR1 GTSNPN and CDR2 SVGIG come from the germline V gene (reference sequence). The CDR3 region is CAWSPRTSVERGFYGYTF. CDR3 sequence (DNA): TGTGCCTGGAGTCCTCGAACTTCGGTAGAACGGGGTTTTTATGGCTACACCTTC.

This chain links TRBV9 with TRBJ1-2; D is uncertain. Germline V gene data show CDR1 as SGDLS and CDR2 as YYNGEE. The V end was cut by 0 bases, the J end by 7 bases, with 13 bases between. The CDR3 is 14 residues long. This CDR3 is CASSVADGRGGYTF. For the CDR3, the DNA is TGTGCCAGCAGCGTAGCTGACGGGAGAGGTGGCTACACCTTC.

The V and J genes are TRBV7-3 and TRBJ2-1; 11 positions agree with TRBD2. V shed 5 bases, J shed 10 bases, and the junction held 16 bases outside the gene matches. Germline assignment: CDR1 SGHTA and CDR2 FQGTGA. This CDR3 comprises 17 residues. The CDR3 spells CASSRDSGRARSSEQFF. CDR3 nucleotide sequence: TGTGCCAGCAGCCGAGATAGCGGGAGGGCCAGATCTAGCGAGCAGTTCTTC.

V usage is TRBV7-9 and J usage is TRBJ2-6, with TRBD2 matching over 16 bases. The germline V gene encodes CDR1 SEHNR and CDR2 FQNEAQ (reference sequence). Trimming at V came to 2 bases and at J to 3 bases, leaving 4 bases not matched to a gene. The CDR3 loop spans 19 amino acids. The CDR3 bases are TGTGCCAGCAGCTTACCAGGGACTAGCGGGAGGGATGGGGCCAACGTCCTGACTTTC. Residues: CASSLPGTSGRDGANVLTF.

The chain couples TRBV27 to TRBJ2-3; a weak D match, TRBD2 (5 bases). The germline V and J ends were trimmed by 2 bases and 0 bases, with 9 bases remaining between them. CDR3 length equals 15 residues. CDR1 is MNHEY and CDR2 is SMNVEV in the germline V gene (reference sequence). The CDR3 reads CASSLGRRSTDTQYF. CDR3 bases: TGTGCCAGCAGTTTAGGGCGGAGGAGCACAGATACGCAGTATTTT.